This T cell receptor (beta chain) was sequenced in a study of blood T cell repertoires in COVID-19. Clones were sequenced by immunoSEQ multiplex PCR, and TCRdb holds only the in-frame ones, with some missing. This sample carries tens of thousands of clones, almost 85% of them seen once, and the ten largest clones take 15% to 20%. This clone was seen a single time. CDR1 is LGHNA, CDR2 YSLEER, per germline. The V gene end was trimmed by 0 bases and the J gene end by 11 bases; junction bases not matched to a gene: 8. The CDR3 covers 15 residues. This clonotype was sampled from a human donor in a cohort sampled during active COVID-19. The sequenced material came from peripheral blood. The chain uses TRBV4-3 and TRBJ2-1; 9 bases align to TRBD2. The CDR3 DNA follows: TGCGCCAGCAGCCAAGATAGCGGGGGAGTGCGGAAGCAGTTCTTC. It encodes CASSQDSGGVRKQFF.